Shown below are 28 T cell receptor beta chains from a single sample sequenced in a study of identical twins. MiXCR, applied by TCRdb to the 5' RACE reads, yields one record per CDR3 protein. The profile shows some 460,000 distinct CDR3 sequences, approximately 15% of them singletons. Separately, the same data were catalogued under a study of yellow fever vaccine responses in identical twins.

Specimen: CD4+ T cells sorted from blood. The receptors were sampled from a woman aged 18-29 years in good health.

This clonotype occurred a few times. DNA of the CDR3: TGTGCCAGCAGGCAGCGGAACACAGATACGCAGTATTTT. Translation gives CASRQRNTDTQYF. The chain couples TRBV6-4 to TRBJ2-3, with D possibly matching TRBD2 (5 bases). From germline, CDR1 is MRHNA and CDR2 SNTAGT. The CDR3 is made up of 13 amino acids. V was trimmed by 6 bases and J by 2 bases, leaving 9 bases between them.

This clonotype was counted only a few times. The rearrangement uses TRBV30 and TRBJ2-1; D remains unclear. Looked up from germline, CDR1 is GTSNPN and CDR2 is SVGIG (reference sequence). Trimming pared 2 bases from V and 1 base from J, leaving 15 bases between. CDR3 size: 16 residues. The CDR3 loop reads CAWSTLARQSYNEQFF. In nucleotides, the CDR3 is TGTGCCTGGAGTACGTTGGCACGCCAATCCTACAATGAGCAGTTCTTC.

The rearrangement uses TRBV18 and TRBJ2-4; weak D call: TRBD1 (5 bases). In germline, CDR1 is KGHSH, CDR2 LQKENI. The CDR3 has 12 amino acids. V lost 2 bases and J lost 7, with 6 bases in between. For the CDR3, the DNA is TGTGCCAGCTCACCAGGGGCGAACATTCAGTACTTC. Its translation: CASSPGANIQYF.

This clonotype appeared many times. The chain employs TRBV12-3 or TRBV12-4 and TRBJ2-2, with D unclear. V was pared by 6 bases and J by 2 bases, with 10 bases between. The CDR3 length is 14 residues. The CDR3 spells CASRAVVNTGELFF. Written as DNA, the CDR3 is TGTGCCAGCAGGGCCGTAGTAAACACCGGGGAGCTGTTTTTT.

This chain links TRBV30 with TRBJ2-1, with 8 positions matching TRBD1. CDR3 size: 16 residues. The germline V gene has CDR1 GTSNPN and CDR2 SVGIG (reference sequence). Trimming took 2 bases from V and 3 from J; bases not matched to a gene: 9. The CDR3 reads CAWSPNDRGNYNEQFF. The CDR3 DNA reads TGTGCCTGGAGTCCCAACGACAGGGGAAACTACAATGAGCAGTTCTTC.

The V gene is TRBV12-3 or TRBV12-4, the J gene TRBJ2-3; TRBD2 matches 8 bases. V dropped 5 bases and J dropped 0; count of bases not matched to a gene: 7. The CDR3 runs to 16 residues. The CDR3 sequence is CASSIRSGTSTDTQYF. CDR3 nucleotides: TGTGCCAGCAGTATCCGTAGCGGGACTAGCACAGATACGCAGTATTTT.

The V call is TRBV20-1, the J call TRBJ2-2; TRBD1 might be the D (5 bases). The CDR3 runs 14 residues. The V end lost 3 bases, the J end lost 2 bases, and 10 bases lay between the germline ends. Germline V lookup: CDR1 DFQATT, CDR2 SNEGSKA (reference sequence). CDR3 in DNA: TGCAGTGCTAGTTTGACAGCTAACACCGGGGAGCTGTTTTTT. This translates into CSASLTANTGELFF.

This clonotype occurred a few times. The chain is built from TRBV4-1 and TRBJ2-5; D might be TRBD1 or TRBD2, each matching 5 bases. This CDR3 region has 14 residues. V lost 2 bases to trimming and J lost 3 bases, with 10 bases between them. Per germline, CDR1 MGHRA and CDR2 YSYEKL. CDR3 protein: CASSQTGTEETQYF. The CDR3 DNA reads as TGCGCCAGCAGCCAAACCGGGACGGAAGAGACCCAGTACTTC.

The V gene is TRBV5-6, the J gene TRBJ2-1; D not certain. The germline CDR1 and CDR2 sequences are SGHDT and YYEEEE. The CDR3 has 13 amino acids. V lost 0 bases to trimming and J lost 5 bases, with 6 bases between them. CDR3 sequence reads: CASSLDFDNEQFF. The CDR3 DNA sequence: TGTGCCAGCAGCTTGGACTTTGACAATGAGCAGTTCTTC.

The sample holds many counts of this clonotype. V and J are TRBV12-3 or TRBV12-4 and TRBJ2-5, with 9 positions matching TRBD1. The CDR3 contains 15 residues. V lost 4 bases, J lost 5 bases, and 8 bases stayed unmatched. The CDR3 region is CASSSQQGASETQYF. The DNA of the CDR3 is TGTGCCAGCAGTTCACAACAGGGGGCGTCGGAGACCCAGTACTTC.

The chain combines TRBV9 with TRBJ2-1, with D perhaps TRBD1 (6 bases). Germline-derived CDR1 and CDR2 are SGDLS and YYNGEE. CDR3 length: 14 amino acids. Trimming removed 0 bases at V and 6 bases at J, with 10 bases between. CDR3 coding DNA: TGTGCCAGCAGCGTAGAGGGGGTGGGCAATGAGCAGTTCTTC. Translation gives CASSVEGVGNEQFF.

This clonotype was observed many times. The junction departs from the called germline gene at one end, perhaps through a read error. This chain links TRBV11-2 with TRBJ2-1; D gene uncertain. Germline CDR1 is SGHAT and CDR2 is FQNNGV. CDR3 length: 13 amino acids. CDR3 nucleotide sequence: TGCGCCAGCAGCCTCTCCAGTCGTAATGAGCAGTTCTTC. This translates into CASSLSSRNEQFF.

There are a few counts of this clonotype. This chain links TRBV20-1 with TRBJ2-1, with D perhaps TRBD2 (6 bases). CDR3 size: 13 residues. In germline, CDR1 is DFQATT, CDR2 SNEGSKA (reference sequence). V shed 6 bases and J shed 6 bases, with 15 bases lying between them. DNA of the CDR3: TGCAGTGCCCCCCCCAGAGCGGGCAATGAGCAGTTCTTC. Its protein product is CSAPPRAGNEQFF.

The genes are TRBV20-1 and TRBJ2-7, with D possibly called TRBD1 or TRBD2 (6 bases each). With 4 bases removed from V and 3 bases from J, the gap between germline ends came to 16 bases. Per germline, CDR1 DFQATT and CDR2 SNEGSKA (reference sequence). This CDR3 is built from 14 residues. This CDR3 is CSATRGDGGYEQYF. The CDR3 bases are TGCAGTGCTACGAGGGGGGACGGGGGCTACGAGCAGTACTTC.

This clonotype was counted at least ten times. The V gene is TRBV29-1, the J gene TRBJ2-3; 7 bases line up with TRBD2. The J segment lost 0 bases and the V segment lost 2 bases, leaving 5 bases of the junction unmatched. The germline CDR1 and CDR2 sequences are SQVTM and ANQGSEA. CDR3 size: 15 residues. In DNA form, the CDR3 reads TGCAGCGTTGAACCAAGCGGGGCTAGCACAGATACGCAGTATTTT. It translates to CSVEPSGASTDTQYF.

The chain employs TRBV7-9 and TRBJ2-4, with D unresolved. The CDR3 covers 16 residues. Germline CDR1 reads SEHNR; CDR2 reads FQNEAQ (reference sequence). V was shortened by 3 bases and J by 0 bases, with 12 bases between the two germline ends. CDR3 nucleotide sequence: TGTGCCAGCAGCTTGGGTCAGGAGCTAGCCAAAAACATTCAGTACTTC. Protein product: CASSLGQELAKNIQYF.

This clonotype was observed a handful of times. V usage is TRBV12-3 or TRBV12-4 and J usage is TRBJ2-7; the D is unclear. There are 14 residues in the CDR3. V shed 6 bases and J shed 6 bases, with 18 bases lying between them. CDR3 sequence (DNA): TGTGCCAGCAGACCGCCTATAACCTCGGGCGAGCAGTACTTC. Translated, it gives CASRPPITSGEQYF.

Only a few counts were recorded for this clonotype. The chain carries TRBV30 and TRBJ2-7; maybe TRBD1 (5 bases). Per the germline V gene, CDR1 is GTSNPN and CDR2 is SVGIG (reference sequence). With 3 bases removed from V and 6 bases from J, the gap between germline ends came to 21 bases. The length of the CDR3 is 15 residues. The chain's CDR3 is CAWRARQGIFGEQYF. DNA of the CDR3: TGTGCCTGGAGAGCCCGGCAGGGAATTTTCGGCGAGCAGTACTTC.

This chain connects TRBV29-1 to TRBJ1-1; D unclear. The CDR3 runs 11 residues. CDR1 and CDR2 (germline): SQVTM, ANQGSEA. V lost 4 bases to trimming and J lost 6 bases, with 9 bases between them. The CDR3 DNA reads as TGCAGCGTTGCGGGCCTGCCTGAAGCTTTCTTT. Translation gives CSVAGLPEAFF.

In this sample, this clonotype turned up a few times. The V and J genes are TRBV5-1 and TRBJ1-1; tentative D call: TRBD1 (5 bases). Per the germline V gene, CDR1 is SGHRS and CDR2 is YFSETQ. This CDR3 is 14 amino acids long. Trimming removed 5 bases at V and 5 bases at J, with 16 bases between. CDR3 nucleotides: TGCGCCAGCAGTCCGGGGCGCCGAGGGACTGAAGCTTTCTTT. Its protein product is CASSPGRRGTEAFF.

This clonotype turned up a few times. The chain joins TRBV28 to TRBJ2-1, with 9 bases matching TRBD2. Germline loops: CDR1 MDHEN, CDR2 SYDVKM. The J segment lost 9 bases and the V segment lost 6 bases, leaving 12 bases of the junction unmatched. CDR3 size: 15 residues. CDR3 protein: CASSPSGTGSGEQFF. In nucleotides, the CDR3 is TGTGCCAGCAGCCCTAGCGGGACCGGATCGGGTGAGCAGTTCTTC.

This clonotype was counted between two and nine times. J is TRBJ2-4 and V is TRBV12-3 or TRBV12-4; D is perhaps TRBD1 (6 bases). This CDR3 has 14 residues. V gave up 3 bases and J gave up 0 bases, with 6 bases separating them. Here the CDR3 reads CASSLDRAKNIQYF. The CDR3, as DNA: TGTGCCAGCAGTTTGGACAGAGCCAAAAACATTCAGTACTTC.

This CDR3 reads CATRLQDTGELFF. The DNA for the CDR3 is TGTGCCACCAGACTTCAGGACACCGGGGAGCTGTTTTTT. The V gene is TRBV24-1, the J gene TRBJ2-2; D unclear. The CDR3 covers 13 residues. V was cut by 7 bases and J by 3 bases, with 8 bases left in between. Germline CDR1 and CDR2: KGHDR and SFDVKD.

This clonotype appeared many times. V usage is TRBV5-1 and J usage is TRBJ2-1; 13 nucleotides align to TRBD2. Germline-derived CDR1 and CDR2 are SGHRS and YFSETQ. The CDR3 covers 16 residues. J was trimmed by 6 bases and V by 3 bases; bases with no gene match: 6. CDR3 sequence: CASSSLTSGRANEQFF. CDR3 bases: TGCGCCAGCAGCTCCCTCACTAGCGGGAGGGCCAATGAGCAGTTCTTC.

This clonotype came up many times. CDR3 loop: CATSRPGQALYNEQFF. The CDR3 nucleotides read TGTGCCACCAGCAGACCGGGACAGGCCCTATACAATGAGCAGTTCTTC. The chain recombines TRBV15 with TRBJ2-1; 8 bases line up with TRBD1. V gave up 2 bases and J gave up 4 bases; unmatched junction bases: 7. The CDR3 sequence is 16 residues long. The germline V gene encodes CDR1 LNHNV and CDR2 YYDKDF (reference sequence).

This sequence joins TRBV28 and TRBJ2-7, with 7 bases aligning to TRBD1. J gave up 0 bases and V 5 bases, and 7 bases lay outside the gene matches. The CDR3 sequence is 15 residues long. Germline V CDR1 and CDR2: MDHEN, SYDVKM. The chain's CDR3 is CASSPRGQYSYEQYF. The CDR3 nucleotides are TGTGCCAGCAGTCCTAGGGGACAGTACTCCTACGAGCAGTACTTC.

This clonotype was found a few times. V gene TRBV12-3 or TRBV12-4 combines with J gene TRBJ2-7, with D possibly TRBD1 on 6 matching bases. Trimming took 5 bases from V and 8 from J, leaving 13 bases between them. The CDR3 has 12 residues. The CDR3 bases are TGTGCCAGCAGTCCCAGGGGCCCTAAGCAGTACTTC. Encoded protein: CASSPRGPKQYF.

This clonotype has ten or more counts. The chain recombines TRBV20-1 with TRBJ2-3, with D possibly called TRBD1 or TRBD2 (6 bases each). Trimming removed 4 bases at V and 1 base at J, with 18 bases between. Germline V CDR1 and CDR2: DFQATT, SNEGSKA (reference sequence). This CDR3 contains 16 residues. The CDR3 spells CSATHGKGGGTDTQYF. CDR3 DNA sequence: TGCAGTGCTACACACGGGAAGGGGGGTGGCACAGATACGCAGTATTTT.